This paragraph covers one T cell receptor (beta chain) sequence. Its antigen is not identified. This sample was taken from a study of CXCR3-negative and CXCR3-positive naive CD8 T cells. General study results and limits: The authors found comparable surface CD5 between naive subsets and inferred TCR strength from TRB CDR3 properties.

Carrying UMI labels, the TRB cDNA libraries were prepared through 5' RACE. Following a re-call of the 5' RACE reads, TCRdb has one entry per CDR3 protein and lacks DNA. The specimen's table records around 92,000 distinct CDR3 sequences. The receptor's source is a human donor in good health. Some clones in this sample may be carry-over from other donors' samples. The sequencing sample was made of naive CXCR3- CD8+ T cells from blood. Subset given: CD45RO-CCR7+CD27+CD95- naive CD8+ T cells lacking CXCR3 (TNR3-).

The CDR3 reads CASSLPPFAEQYF. This chain connects TRBV11-2 to TRBJ2-7; TCRdb selects TRBD1, and the lack of DNA leaves this call unchecked. Looked up from germline, CDR1 is SGHAT and CDR2 is FQNNGV. This CDR3 region has 13 residues. The variable domain in full, completed from reference TRBV11-2 and TRBJ2-7, reads EAGVAQSPRYKIIEKRQSVAFWCNPISGHATLYWYQQILGQGPKLLIQFQNNGVVDDSQLPKDRFSAERLKGVDSTLKIQPAKLEDSAVYLCASSLPPFAEQYFGPGTRLTVT.